This T cell receptor beta chain was recovered during a study of blood T cell repertoires in COVID-19. Overall study: Samples representing acute and convalescent COVID-19 were sourced from the United States, Italy and Spain. The cDNA or gDNA used as material had been derived from T cells, B-cell-depleted T cells, or PBMCs.

In the authors' workflow: Estimation of nucleated cell counts relied on the amplification of reference gene primers. Assay used: immunoSEQ multiplex PCR; TCRdb lists only in-frame clones, some missing. V, J and clone size are taken as reported in that table, and D and trimming were inferred from the DNA itself. The repertoire holds under 95,000 clones, with approximately 83% as singletons. J lost 1 base, V lost 5 bases, and 6 bases had no gene match. CDR3 length: 15 amino acids. Germline V gene lookup returns CDR1 SNHLY and CDR2 FYNNEI. Material for sequencing was peripheral blood. The rearrangement uses TRBV2 and TRBJ1-1; 8 positions match TRBD1. The clonotype comes from a woman in her 70s with acute or convalescent COVID-19. The CDR3 loop is CASSSRTGRNTEAFF. Written as DNA, the CDR3 is TGTGCCAGCAGTTCCCGGACAGGGCGGAACACTGAAGCTTTCTTT. Variable domain in full (rest from reference TRBV2 and TRBJ1-1): EPEVTQTPSHQVTQMGQEVILRCVPISNHLYFYWYRQILGQKVEFLVSFYNNEISEKSEIFDDQFSVERPDGSNFTLKIRSTKLEDSAMYFCASSSRTGRNTEAFFGQGTRLTVV.